A selection of T cell receptor beta chains follows, all from one sample in a study of blood T cell repertoires in COVID-19. The protocol was immunoSEQ multiplex PCR, while the TCRdb copy is restricted to in-frame clones and leaves out a portion. The repertoire holds 120,000 to 150,000 clones, with about 80% as singletons. The sequenced sample consisted of peripheral blood. These receptors were collected from a human donor in a cohort sampled during active COVID-19. The CDR3 runs from the conserved cysteine through the conserved F or W. The D gene is left open where the match is weak. Size is omitted from some rows. Given values are once, few, many or a class for expanded clones.

d_call j_call clone_size v_call cdr3_aa cdr3_nt
TRBD1 TRBJ1-5 NA TRBV7-2 CASSPDRGYQPQHF TGTGCCAGCAGCCCGGACAGGGGCTATCAGCCCCAGCATTTT
NA TRBJ2-5 NA TRBV12-5 CASGRGPSQETQYF TGTGCTAGTGGCCGCGGGCCCTCCCAAGAGACCCAGTACTTC
TRBD1 TRBJ1-2 NA TRBV19 CASSIRDRDYAYTF TGTGCCAGTAGTATAAGGGACAGGGACTATGCCTACACCTTC
NA TRBJ1-5 once TRBV10-2 CASSDSGQPQHF TGCGCCAGCAGTGACTCAGGTCAGCCCCAGCATTTT
NA TRBJ1-2 NA TRBV7-9 CASSKTERLANYGYTF TGTGCCAGCAGCAAGACAGAGAGATTAGCTAACTATGGCTACACCTTC
TRBD1 TRBJ1-1 NA TRBV6-1 CASSDPGGLRAFF TGTGCCAGCAGTGACCCAGGGGGACTCCGGGCTTTCTTT
TRBD1 TRBJ2-4 NA TRBV14 CASSSRQGVIQYF TGTGCCAGCAGCTCCCGACAGGGGGTGATTCAGTACTTC
TRBD2 TRBJ2-3 NA TRBV24-1 CATSGSGLAGGSTDTQYF TGTGCCACCAGTGGTTCGGGACTAGCGGGGGGAAGCACAGATACGCAGTATTTT
NA TRBJ1-4 NA TRBV4-2 CASSQEGQRNEKLFF TGTGCCAGCAGCCAAGAAGGACAGCGGAATGAAAAACTGTTTTTT
NA TRBJ1-6 once TRBV7-3 CASSTGRGSPLHF TGTGCCAGCAGTACAGGGCGCGGATCACCCCTCCACTTT
NA TRBJ2-3 NA TRBV12-3/TRBV12-4 CASSPLDTQYF TGTGCCAGCAGCCCCCTAGATACGCAGTATTTT
TRBD1 TRBJ1-5 NA TRBV5-6 CASSLMDRVGQPQHF TGTGCCAGCAGCCTAATGGACAGGGTCGGTCAGCCCCAGCATTTT
TRBD2 TRBJ2-7 NA TRBV3-1/TRBV3-2 CASSQDRLAGYEQYF TGTGCCAGCAGCCAAGATCGACTAGCGGGATACGAGCAGTACTTC
TRBD2 TRBJ2-4 NA TRBV3-1/TRBV3-2 CASSQAQRGGLYF TGTGCCAGCAGCCAAGCACAGCGGGGGGGTCTCTACTTC
NA TRBJ2-2 once TRBV15 CATSRAFTGELFF TGTGCCACCAGCAGGGCATTCACCGGGGAGCTGTTTTTT
TRBD1 TRBJ2-5 NA TRBV5-1 CASSVGPGTGQETQYF TGCGCCAGCAGCGTCGGACCCGGGACAGGGCAAGAGACCCAGTACTTC
TRBD1 TRBJ1-6 few TRBV4-2 CASSQLRDRPNSPLHF TGTGCCAGCAGCCAACTGCGGGACAGGCCTAATTCACCCCTCCACTTT
NA TRBJ1-1 NA TRBV28 CASNPGAEAFF TGTGCCAGCAACCCCGGGGCTGAAGCTTTCTTT
NA TRBJ1-2 once TRBV9 CASSVGTSNGYTF TGTGCCAGCAGCGTAGGGACATCGAATGGCTACACCTTC
TRBD1 TRBJ1-1 NA TRBV25-1 CASSARTGKNTEAFF TGTGCCAGCAGTGCCCGGACAGGGAAGAACACTGAAGCTTTCTTT
TRBD2 TRBJ2-1 NA TRBV7-7 CASSPREGLEQFF TGTGCTAGCAGCCCCCGGGAGGGGCTTGAGCAGTTCTTC
NA TRBJ1-1 NA TRBV5-4 CASSRGGVRAEAFF TGTGCCAGCAGCCGCGGGGGGGTGAGGGCTGAAGCTTTCTTT
TRBD1 TRBJ2-7 NA TRBV27 CASSRTGGSYEQYF TGTGCCAGCAGTCGGACAGGGGGCTCCTACGAGCAGTACTTC
TRBD1 TRBJ1-5 NA TRBV18 CASSPGQGPTEPQHF TGTGCCAGCTCACCGGGACAGGGGCCAACGGAGCCCCAGCATTTT
TRBD2 TRBJ2-7 NA TRBV9 CASSVGSGGSSYEQYF TGTGCCAGCAGCGTAGGTAGCGGGGGGTCCTCCTACGAGCAGTACTTC
NA TRBJ1-2 NA TRBV6-5 CASSYGQAYGYTF TGTGCCAGCAGTTACGGGCAGGCCTATGGCTACACCTTC
TRBD1 TRBJ2-1 NA TRBV7-3 CASSLNPGQGAAYNEQFF TGTGCCAGCAGCTTAAACCCCGGTCAGGGGGCTGCCTACAATGAGCAGTTCTTC
NA TRBJ2-2 NA TRBV12-5 CASGFGAANTGELFF TGTGCTAGTGGTTTTGGGGCAGCCAACACCGGGGAGCTGTTTTTT
NA TRBJ1-5 once TRBV28 CASTTGSRNQPQHF TGTGCCAGCACTACAGGGTCTCGCAATCAGCCCCAGCATTTT
NA TRBJ1-5 NA TRBV18 CASSPQGPGSNQPQHF TGTGCCAGCTCACCGCAGGGCCCTGGGAGCAATCAGCCCCAGCATTTT
NA TRBJ2-7 NA TRBV27 CASRGKGMGYEQYF TGTGCCAGCAGAGGGAAGGGGATGGGATACGAGCAGTACTTC
TRBD1 TRBJ2-7 once TRBV28 CATVRQGAYSYEQYF TGTGCCACCGTTCGACAGGGAGCGTACTCCTACGAGCAGTACTTC
NA TRBJ1-4 NA TRBV14 CASSQDDRGNEKLFF TGTGCCAGCAGCCAAGATGACCGGGGTAATGAAAAACTGTTTTTT
TRBD1 TRBJ2-2 NA TRBV7-2 CASSLLGQGAGELFF TGTGCCAGCAGCTTACTCGGACAGGGAGCCGGGGAGCTGTTTTTT
NA TRBJ1-1 NA TRBV5-4 CASSLAGTNTEAFF TGTGCCAGCAGCTTGGCCGGTACGAACACTGAAGCTTTCTTT
TRBD1 TRBJ1-5 NA TRBV6-5 CASSLDRGNQPQHF TGTGCCAGCAGCCTCGACAGGGGCAATCAGCCCCAGCATTTT
TRBD2 TRBJ2-7 NA TRBV2 CASSGATYEQYF TGTGCCAGTAGCGGGGCAACCTACGAGCAGTACTTC
TRBD2 TRBJ2-3 few TRBV2 CASMRDLAGGPWGTDTQYF TGTGCCAGCATGAGAGATCTAGCGGGGGGGCCATGGGGCACAGATACGCAGTATTTT
NA TRBJ1-2 medium-sized TRBV28 CATRGGGDLNYGYTF TGTGCCACGCGGGGCGGAGGGGACCTTAACTATGGCTACACCTTC
NA TRBJ2-1 NA TRBV10-3 CAISVNNEQFF TGTGCCATCAGTGTTAACAATGAGCAGTTCTTC
TRBD1 TRBJ1-1 NA TRBV12-5 CASGLEQGLGAFF TGTGCTAGTGGTTTGGAACAGGGGTTGGGTGCTTTCTTT
NA TRBJ1-2 NA TRBV3-1/TRBV3-2 CASSQVSGNYGYTF TGTGCCAGCAGCCAAGTCAGCGGAAACTATGGCTACACCTTC
NA TRBJ2-7 NA TRBV19 CASSTPGTGVYEQYF TGTGCCAGTAGTACGCCCGGGACTGGGGTCTACGAGCAGTACTTC
TRBD1 TRBJ1-3 once TRBV25-1 CASSEYTTGGGNTIYF TGTGCCAGCAGTGAATATACGACAGGGGGCGGAAACACCATATATTTT
TRBD2 TRBJ2-3 NA TRBV6-6 CASSLAGGDTQYF TGTGCCAGCAGCCTAGCGGGGGGAGATACGCAGTATTTT
TRBD2 TRBJ2-5 NA TRBV4-2 CASSRRLAGATYRETQYF TGTGCCAGCAGCCGCAGACTAGCGGGGGCCACATATAGGGAGACCCAGTACTTC
NA TRBJ2-7 NA TRBV15 CATSTWTLRATTYEQYF TGTGCCACCAGCACTTGGACTTTACGGGCTACAACCTACGAGCAGTACTTC
TRBD1 TRBJ1-5 NA TRBV28 CATSGQGARTQHF TGTGCCACCTCGGGACAGGGGGCTCGGACCCAGCATTTT
TRBD1 TRBJ1-5 NA TRBV18 CASSPGKDRGSNQPQHF TGTGCCAGCTCACCGGGGAAGGACAGGGGTAGCAATCAGCCCCAGCATTTT
TRBD1 TRBJ2-7 NA TRBV9 CASSAPGQGPEQYF TGTGCCAGCAGCGCGCCGGGACAGGGACCCGAGCAGTACTTC
TRBD1 TRBJ1-4 NA TRBV5-1 CASSLWQGDNEKLFF TGCGCCAGCAGCTTGTGGCAGGGGGACAATGAAAAACTGTTTTTT
NA TRBJ2-2 NA TRBV11-2 CASAPTAAGELFF TGTGCCAGCGCTCCTACAGCTGCCGGGGAGCTGTTTTTT
TRBD1 TRBJ2-7 NA TRBV5-5 CASSLGTGGHEQYF TGTGCCAGCAGCTTGGGGACAGGGGGCCACGAGCAGTACTTC
TRBD1 TRBJ2-7 NA TRBV6-5 CASSRTGLEQYF TGTGCCAGCAGCAGGACAGGACTCGAGCAGTACTTC